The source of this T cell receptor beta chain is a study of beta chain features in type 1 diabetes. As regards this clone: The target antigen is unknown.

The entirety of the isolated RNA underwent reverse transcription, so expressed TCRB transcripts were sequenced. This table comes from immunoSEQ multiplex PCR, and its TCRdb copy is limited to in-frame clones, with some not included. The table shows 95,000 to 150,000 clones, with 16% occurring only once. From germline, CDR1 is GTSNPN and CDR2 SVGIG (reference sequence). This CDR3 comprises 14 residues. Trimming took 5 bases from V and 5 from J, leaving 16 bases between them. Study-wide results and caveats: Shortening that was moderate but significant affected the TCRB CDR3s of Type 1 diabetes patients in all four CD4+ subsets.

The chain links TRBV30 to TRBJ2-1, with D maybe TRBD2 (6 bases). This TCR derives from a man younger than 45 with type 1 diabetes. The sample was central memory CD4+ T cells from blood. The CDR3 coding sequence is TGTGCCTGGTCCTTGGGGCTAGCGCACAATGAGCAGTTCTTC. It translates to CAWSLGLAHNEQFF.